The text below deals with one T cell receptor beta chain. What it binds is unknown. Germline CDR1 is ENHRY and CDR2 is SYGVKD. The V and J ends lost 10 bases and 4 bases respectively, with 13 bases between them. This CDR3 contains 13 residues. Amplification of TCR beta CDR3 regions was performed using RNA transcripts as template. HTBI primers were the set used in a first-round RT-PCR of the TCR CDR3. Each CDR3 protein gets one entry after TCRdb re-called the multiplex PCR reads with MiXCR. The sample includes a few hundred thousand distinct CDR3 sequences, approximately 14% of them seen just once. These data belong to a study of T cells in Graves' hyperthyroidism and ophthalmopathy. This sample holds PBMCs from around 9.9 ml fresh peripheral blood. Whole-study findings and limits: Researchers report that a 13 V-J model separated ophthalmopathy from stable hyperthyroidism. Blood also held most thyroid clonotypes expanded beyond 0.001.

The material sequenced was blood. J is TRBJ1-4 and V is TRBV10-3; TRBD1 might be the D (5 bases). The clonotype comes from a woman between 50 and 59 years old with Graves' hyperthyroidism that later progressed to Graves' ophthalmopathy. The CDR3 DNA sequence: TGTGCCACTCAGGGACCAGATAATGAAAAACTGTTTTTT. Its protein product is CATQGPDNEKLFF.